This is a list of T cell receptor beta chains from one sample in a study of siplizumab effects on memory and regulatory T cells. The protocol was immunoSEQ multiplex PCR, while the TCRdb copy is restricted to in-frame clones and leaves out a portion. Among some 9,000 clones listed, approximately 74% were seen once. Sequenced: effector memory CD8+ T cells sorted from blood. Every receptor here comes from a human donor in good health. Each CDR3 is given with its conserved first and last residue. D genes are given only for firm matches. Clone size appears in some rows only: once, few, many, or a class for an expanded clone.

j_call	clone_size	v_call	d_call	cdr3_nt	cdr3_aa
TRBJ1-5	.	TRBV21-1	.	TGTGCCAGCAGCAAAGACGAAGGGGATCAGCCCCAGCATTTT	CASSKDEGDQPQHF
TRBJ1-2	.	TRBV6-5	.	TGTGCCAGCAGATCGGACGGAGGGCTGGGCTACACCTTC	CASRSDGGLGYTF
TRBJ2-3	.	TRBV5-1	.	TGCGCCAGCAGTCTAGATCCGCCCCCCGCAGATACGCAGTATTTT	CASSLDPPPADTQYF
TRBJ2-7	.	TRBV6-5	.	TGTGCCAGCAGTTACCCCGAGCAGTACTTC	CASSYPEQYF
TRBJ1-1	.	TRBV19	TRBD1	TGTGCCAGTATCGAAGGCAGGGGGCACGACACTGAAGCTTTCTTT	CASIEGRGHDTEAFF
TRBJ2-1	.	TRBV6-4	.	TGTGCCAGCAGTGACAAGGCTGACGCCTACAATGAGCAGTTCTTC	CASSDKADAYNEQFF
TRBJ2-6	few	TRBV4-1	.	TGCGCCAGCAGCCTAAGGGGATCTGGGGCCAACGTCCTGACTTTC	CASSLRGSGANVLTF
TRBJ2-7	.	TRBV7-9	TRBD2	TGTGCCAGCAGCTCCGACCTACAGCGGGGGTTGCCCTACGAGCAGTACTTC	CASSSDLQRGLPYEQYF
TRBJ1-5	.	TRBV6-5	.	TGTGCCAGCAGTTACTCGACCGAAAGCAATCAGCCCCAGCATTTT	CASSYSTESNQPQHF
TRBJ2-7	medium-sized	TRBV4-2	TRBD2	TGTGCCAGCAGCCAAGATTTTTTAGCGGGAGGGCTCGACGAGCAGTACTTC	CASSQDFLAGGLDEQYF
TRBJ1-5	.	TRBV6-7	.	TGTGCCAGCAGTTACCCAGGGCCCTTTTTCCTCGGCAATCAGCCCCAGCATTTT	CASSYPGPFFLGNQPQHF
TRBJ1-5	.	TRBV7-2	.	TGTGCCAGCAGCCAAGTTAGCGGGGGAAACAATCAGCCCCAGCATTTT	CASSQVSGGNNQPQHF
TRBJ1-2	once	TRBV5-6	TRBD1	TGTGCCAGCAGCCCTACCGGGACAGGGGAATATGGCTACACCTTC	CASSPTGTGEYGYTF
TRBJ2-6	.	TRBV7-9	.	TGTGCCAGCAGCTCCCCAGGGGCCAGCTTGGACTCTGGGGCCAACGTCCTGACTTTC	CASSSPGASLDSGANVLTF
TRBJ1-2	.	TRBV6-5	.	TGTGCCAGCAGTACTACCCACAGCTATGGCTACACCTTC	CASSTTHSYGYTF
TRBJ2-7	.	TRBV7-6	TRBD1	TGTGCCAGCAGCTTAGGGGACAGGGTGCCCTACGAGCAGTACTTC	CASSLGDRVPYEQYF